A selection of T cell receptor beta chains follows, all from one sample in a study of early T cells in non-severe SARS-CoV-2 infection. TCRdb processed the 5' RACE reads anew with MiXCR; each CDR3 protein has one entry. The data show tens of thousands of distinct CDR3 sequences, with under 11% seen just once and 8% to 8.5% held by the top ten. The sequencing here drew on whole blood, taken at baseline. These receptors were taken from an adult who was a healthcare worker with PCR-confirmed SARS-CoV-2 infection or an uninfected control (not recorded which). Each CDR3 is given with its conserved first and last residue. The D gene is left open where the match is weak. Size values are once, few and many counts, or a class for expanded clones, and some rows have none.

D gene: TRBD2
clone size: many
J gene: TRBJ2-2
V gene: TRBV11-2
CDR3 DNA: TGTGCCAGCAGCTCACCGCGGCGGACTAGCGGGACCGGGGAGCTGTTTTTT
CDR3 protein: CASSSPRRTSGTGELFF

D gene: NA
clone size: NA
J gene: TRBJ2-4
V gene: TRBV11-2
CDR3 DNA: TGTGCCAGCAGCTTAGTTATAGGGGTGGGAAACATTCAGTACTTC
CDR3 protein: CASSLVIGVGNIQYF

D gene: NA
clone size: NA
J gene: TRBJ2-5
V gene: TRBV2
CDR3 DNA: TGTGCCAGCAGTGAACCCCTACTGCTCTCAGAGACCCAGTACTTC
CDR3 protein: CASSEPLLLSETQYF

D gene: TRBD1
clone size: few
J gene: TRBJ1-5
V gene: TRBV28
CDR3 DNA: TGTGCCAGCAGTTTTGAGGCGTTACGGGACAGGGGTTATCAGCCCCAGCATTTT
CDR3 protein: CASSFEALRDRGYQPQHF

D gene: TRBD2
clone size: NA
J gene: TRBJ2-1
V gene: TRBV20-1
CDR3 DNA: TGCAGTGCTCCACTAGGGCTAGCGGGAGGGCCTGAGCAGTTCTTC
CDR3 protein: CSAPLGLAGGPEQFF

D gene: NA
clone size: many
J gene: TRBJ2-2
V gene: TRBV12-3/TRBV12-4
CDR3 DNA: TGTGCCAGCAGTTTGATACAAAACACCGGGGAGCTGTTTTTT
CDR3 protein: CASSLIQNTGELFF

D gene: NA
clone size: few
J gene: TRBJ1-1
V gene: TRBV27
CDR3 DNA: TGTGCCAGCCTCCCCGAATTGAGCGACACTGAAGCTTTCTTT
CDR3 protein: CASLPELSDTEAFF

D gene: TRBD2
clone size: NA
J gene: TRBJ2-3
V gene: TRBV20-1
CDR3 DNA: TGCAGTGCCGGAATCCAGGGAGGGGGCACAGATACGCAGTATTTT
CDR3 protein: CSAGIQGGGTDTQYF

D gene: NA
clone size: NA
J gene: TRBJ1-1
V gene: TRBV2
CDR3 DNA: TGTGCCAGCAATTGGGGGCCGGGCACTGAAGCTTTCTTT
CDR3 protein: CASNWGPGTEAFF

D gene: NA
clone size: many
J gene: TRBJ2-7
V gene: TRBV28
CDR3 DNA: TGTGCCAGCAGTTTTCGGGACTTATTGCTGGGGGAGCAGTACTTC
CDR3 protein: CASSFRDLLLGEQYF

D gene: TRBD2
clone size: many
J gene: TRBJ2-1
V gene: TRBV27
CDR3 DNA: TGTGCCAGCAGTTTTTCGGGGGAGGGCAATGAGCAGTTCTTC
CDR3 protein: CASSFSGEGNEQFF

D gene: TRBD1
clone size: few
J gene: TRBJ1-3
V gene: TRBV30
CDR3 DNA: TGTGCCTGGAGTGGGACAGGGTCGAGGATTGGAAACACCATATATTTT
CDR3 protein: CAWSGTGSRIGNTIYF

D gene: NA
clone size: many
J gene: TRBJ2-1
V gene: TRBV11-2
CDR3 DNA: TGTGCCAGCAGCTTGGAACCCGGGAGTTCAAATGAGCAGTTCTTC
CDR3 protein: CASSLEPGSSNEQFF

D gene: NA
clone size: NA
J gene: TRBJ2-6
V gene: TRBV28
CDR3 DNA: TGTGCCAGCAGGGCCTCTGGGGCCAACGTCCTGACTTTC
CDR3 protein: CASRASGANVLTF

D gene: TRBD2
clone size: NA
J gene: TRBJ2-1
V gene: TRBV7-6
CDR3 DNA: TGTGCCAGCTGGGGGGTAGCGGGAGGCCCTAGGGATGAGCAGTTCTTC
CDR3 protein: CASWGVAGGPRDEQFF

D gene: NA
clone size: many
J gene: TRBJ1-1
V gene: TRBV5-1
CDR3 DNA: TGCGCCAGCAGCCCACGGGCACTGAGACAGAACACTGAAGCTTTCTTT
CDR3 protein: CASSPRALRQNTEAFF

D gene: TRBD2
clone size: NA
J gene: TRBJ2-1
V gene: TRBV20-1
CDR3 DNA: TGCAGTGCACTCCGGGAGGAACATGAGCAGTTCTTC
CDR3 protein: CSALREEHEQFF

D gene: NA
clone size: many
J gene: TRBJ1-1
V gene: TRBV29-1
CDR3 DNA: TGCAGCGTAGAAAACAGGCGGGGGAACACTGAAGCTTTCTTT
CDR3 protein: CSVENRRGNTEAFF

D gene: TRBD2
clone size: NA
J gene: TRBJ2-3
V gene: TRBV4-2
CDR3 DNA: TGTGCCAGCAGCCTTCGACTAGCGGGAGTGCAAGATACGCAGTATTTT
CDR3 protein: CASSLRLAGVQDTQYF

D gene: NA
clone size: NA
J gene: TRBJ2-3
V gene: TRBV28
CDR3 DNA: TGTGCCAGCAGTTTAATGGCGGGGATGTTATGGCCAGATACGCAGTATTTT
CDR3 protein: CASSLMAGMLWPDTQYF

D gene: TRBD1
clone size: NA
J gene: TRBJ1-4
V gene: TRBV20-1
CDR3 DNA: TGCAGTGCTCCCGCCCCGACAGGGCTTAATGAAAAACTGTTTTTT
CDR3 protein: CSAPAPTGLNEKLFF

D gene: NA
clone size: NA
J gene: TRBJ2-7
V gene: TRBV28
CDR3 DNA: TGTGCCAGCAGTTTGAACGGGGCAGCTTCCTACGAGCAGTACTTC
CDR3 protein: CASSLNGAASYEQYF